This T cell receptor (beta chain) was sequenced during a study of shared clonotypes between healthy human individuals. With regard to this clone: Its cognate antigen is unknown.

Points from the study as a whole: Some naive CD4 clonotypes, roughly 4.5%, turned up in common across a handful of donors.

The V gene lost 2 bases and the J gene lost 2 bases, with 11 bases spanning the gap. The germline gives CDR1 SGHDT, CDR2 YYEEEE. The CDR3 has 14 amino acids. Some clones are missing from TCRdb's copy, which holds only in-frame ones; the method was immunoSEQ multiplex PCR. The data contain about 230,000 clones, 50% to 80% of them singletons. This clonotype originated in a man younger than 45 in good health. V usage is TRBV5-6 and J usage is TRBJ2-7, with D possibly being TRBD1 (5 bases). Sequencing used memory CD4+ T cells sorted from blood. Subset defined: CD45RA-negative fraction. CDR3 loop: CASSFKGMAYEQYF. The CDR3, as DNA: TGTGCCAGCAGCTTTAAGGGGATGGCCTACGAGCAGTACTTC.